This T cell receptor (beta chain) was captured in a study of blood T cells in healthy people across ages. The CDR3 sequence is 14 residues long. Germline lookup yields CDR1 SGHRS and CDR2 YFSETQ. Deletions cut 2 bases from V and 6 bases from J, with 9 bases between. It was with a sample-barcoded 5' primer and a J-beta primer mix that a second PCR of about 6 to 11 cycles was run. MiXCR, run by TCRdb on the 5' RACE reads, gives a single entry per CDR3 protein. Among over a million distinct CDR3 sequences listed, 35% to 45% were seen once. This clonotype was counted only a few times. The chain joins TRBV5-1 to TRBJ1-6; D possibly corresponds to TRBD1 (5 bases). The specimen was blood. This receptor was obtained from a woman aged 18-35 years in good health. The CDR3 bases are TGCGCCAGCAGCTTTGACAGACGTAATTCACCCCTCCACTTT. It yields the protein CASSFDRRNSPLHF.